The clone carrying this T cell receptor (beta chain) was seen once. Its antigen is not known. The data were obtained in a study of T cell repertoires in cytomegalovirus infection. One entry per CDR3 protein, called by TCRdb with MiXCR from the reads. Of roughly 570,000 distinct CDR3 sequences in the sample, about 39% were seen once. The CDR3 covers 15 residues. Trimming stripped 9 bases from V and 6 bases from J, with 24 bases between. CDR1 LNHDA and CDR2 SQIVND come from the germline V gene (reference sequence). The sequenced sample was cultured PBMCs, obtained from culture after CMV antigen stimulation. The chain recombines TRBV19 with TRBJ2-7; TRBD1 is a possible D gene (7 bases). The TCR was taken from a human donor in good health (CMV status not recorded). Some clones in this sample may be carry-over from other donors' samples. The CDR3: CASKNIAGTAGEQYF. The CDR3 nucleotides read TGTGCCAGCAAGAATATCGCTGGGACAGCGGGCGAGCAGTACTTC.